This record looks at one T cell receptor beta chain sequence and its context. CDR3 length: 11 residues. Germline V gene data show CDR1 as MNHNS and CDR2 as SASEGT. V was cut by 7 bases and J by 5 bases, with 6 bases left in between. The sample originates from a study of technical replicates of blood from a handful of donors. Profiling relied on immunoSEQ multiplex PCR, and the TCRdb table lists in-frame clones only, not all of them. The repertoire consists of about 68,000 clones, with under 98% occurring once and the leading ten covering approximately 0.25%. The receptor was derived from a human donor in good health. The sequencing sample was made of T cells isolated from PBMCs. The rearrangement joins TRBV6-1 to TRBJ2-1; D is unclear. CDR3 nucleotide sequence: TGTGCCAGCATTCGGGACAATGAGCAGTTCTTC. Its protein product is CASIRDNEQFF.